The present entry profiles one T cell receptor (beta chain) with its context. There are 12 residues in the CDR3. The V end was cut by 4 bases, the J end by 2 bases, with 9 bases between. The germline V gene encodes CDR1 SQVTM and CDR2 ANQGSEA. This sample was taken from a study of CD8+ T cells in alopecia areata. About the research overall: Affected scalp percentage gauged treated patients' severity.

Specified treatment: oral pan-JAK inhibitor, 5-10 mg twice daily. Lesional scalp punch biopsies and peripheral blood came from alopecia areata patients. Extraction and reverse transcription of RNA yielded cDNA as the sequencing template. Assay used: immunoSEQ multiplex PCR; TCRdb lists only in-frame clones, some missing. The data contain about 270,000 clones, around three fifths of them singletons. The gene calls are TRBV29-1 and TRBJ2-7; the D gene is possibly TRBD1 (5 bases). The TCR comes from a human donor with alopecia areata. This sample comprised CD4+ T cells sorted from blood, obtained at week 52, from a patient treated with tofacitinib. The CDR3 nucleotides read TGCAGCGTTGGGACATTTCCCTACGAGCAGTACTTC. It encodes CSVGTFPYEQYF.